The following is a T cell receptor beta chain sequence with its context. Deletions cut 0 bases from V and 0 bases from J, with 12 bases between. The CDR3 runs 16 residues. Germline V gene lookup returns CDR1 ENHRY and CDR2 SYGVKD. The PCR used 60 Vbeta and 13 Jbeta primers. Measured with immunoSEQ multiplex PCR; TCRdb has only the in-frame clones, and not every one. Among a few hundred thousand clones, roughly 80% were seen once, and the ten largest hold 0.2% to 0.25%. The sample originates from a study of cytomegalovirus exposure and HLA in healthy donors. This clonotype originated in a girl aged 2-10 years in good health and CMV-seronegative. The rearrangement uses TRBV10-3 and TRBJ2-7; D gene ambiguous. Sequencing used PBMCs. The CDR3 sequence: CAISESQQTGSYEQYF. In DNA form, the CDR3 reads TGTGCCATCAGTGAGTCTCAACAGACCGGCTCCTACGAGCAGTACTTC.